This TCR beta chain was identified in a study of graft-versus-host responses after intestinal transplantation. Findings and limits, study-wide: An association linked early post-transplant HvG declines with peak circulating GvH clone levels.

CDR1 LNHDA and CDR2 SQIVND come from the germline V gene (reference sequence). This CDR3 has 16 residues. V lost 3 bases, J lost 5 bases, and 11 bases stayed unmatched. Using immunoSEQ multiplex PCR, the repertoire was profiled, and TCRdb retains in-frame clones only, with some absent. Of some 100,000 clones detected, roughly 90% appear once; the ten largest clones hold approximately 0.069%. Points on this clone: The antigen remains undetermined.

The sequencing used unstimulated CD8+ T cells sorted from spleen or lymph node cells, collected before transplant. This rearrangement joins TRBV19 to TRBJ1-1; 8 bases are shared with TRBD1. This receptor was taken from a human donor who was the organ donor for an intestinal transplant. The CDR3 DNA reads as TGTGCCAGTAGTATTACTTATCAGGGGGCGTCGACTGAAGCTTTCTTT. Its translation: CASSITYQGASTEAFF. Using reference TRBV19 and TRBJ1-1 for the parts outside the CDR3, the full variable domain is DGGITQSPKYLFRKEGQNVTLSCEQNLNHDAMYWYRQDPGQGLRLIYYSQIVNDFQKGDIAEGYSVSREKKESFPLTVTSAQKNPTAFYLCASSITYQGASTEAFFGQGTRLTVV.